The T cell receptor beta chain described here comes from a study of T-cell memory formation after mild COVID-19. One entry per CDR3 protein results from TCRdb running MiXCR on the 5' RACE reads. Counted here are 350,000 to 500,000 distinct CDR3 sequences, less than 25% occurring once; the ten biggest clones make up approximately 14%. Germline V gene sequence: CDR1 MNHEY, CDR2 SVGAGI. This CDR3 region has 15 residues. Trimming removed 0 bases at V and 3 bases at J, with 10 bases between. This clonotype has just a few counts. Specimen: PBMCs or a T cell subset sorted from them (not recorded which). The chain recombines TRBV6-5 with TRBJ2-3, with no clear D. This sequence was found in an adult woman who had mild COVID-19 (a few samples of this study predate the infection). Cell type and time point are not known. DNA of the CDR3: TGTGCCAGCAGTTACTCCCTAGTAAGGACAGATACGCAGTATTTT. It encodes CASSYSLVRTDTQYF.